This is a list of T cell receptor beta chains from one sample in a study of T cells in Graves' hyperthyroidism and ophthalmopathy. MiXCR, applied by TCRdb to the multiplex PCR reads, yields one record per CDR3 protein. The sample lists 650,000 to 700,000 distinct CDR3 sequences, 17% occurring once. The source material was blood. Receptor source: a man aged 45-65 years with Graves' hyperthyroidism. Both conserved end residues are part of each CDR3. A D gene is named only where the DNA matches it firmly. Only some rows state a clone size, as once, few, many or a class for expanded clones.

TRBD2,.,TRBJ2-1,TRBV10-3,CAIRLAPTYNEQFF,TGTGCCATAAGACTAGCCCCAACCTACAATGAGCAGTTCTTC
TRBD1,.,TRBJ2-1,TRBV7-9,CASSKQGVRSNEQFF,TGTGCCAGCAGTAAACAGGGGGTACGATCCAATGAGCAGTTCTTC
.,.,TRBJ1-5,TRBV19,CASSAGLNQPQHF,TGTGCCAGTAGTGCCGGCCTCAATCAGCCCCAGCATTTT
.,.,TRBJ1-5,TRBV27,CASSLTGPNQPQHF,TGTGCCAGCAGTTTAACCGGGCCCAATCAGCCCCAGCATTTT
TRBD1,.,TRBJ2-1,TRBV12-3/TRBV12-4,CASSFGTGGTYNEQFF,TGTGCCAGCAGTTTCGGGACAGGGGGAACCTACAATGAGCAGTTCTTC
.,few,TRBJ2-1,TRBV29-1,CSVEDYGEEQFF,TGCAGCGTTGAAGATTACGGGGAGGAGCAGTTCTTC
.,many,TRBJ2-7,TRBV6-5,CASSYSGKTYEQYF,TGTGCCAGCAGTTACTCGGGGAAAACCTACGAGCAGTACTTC
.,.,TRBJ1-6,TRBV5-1,CASSLSELHNSPLHF,TGCGCCAGCAGCTTGTCCGAATTACATAATTCACCCCTCCACTTT
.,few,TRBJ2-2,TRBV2,CASSEGWELFF,TGTGCCAGCAGTGAAGGGTGGGAGCTGTTTTTT
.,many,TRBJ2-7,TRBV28,CASTAVVSYYEQYF,TGTGCCAGCACCGCTGTTGTGTCCTACTACGAGCAGTACTTC